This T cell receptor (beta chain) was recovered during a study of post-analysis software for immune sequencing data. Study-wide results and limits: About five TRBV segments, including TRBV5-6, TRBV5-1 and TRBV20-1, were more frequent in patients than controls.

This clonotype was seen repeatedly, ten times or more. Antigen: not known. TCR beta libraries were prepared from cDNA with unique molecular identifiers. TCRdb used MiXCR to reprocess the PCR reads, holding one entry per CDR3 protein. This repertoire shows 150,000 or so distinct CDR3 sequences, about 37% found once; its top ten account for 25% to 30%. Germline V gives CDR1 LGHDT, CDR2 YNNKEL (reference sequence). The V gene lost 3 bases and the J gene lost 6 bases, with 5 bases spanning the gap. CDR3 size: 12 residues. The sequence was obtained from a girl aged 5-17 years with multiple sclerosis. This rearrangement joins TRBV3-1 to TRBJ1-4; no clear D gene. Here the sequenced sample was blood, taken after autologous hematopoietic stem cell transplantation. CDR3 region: CASSHEDEKLFF. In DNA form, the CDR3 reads TGTGCCAGCAGCCACGAAGATGAAAAACTGTTTTTT.